The TCR beta chain described here comes from a study of shared clonotypes between healthy human individuals. Whole-study context: Three men and a couple of women, aged 18 to 49, were donors. Regarding the study as a whole: Shared clonotypes: roughly 4.5% naive CD4, about 4% naive CD8, less than 2.5% memory CD4, over 0.3% memory CD8. Generally, naive subsets came out with larger estimated richness than memory subsets.

Repertoires were generated with immunoSEQ multiplex PCR, while TCRdb's copy carries only in-frame clones and drops some. The repertoire holds 550,000 to 800,000 clones, with about 74% as singletons. Negatively enriched CD4+ T cells were divided by CD45RA into naive and memory. This CDR3 region has 13 residues. Germline values: CDR1 LNHDA, CDR2 SQIVND (reference sequence). Comment on this clone: Its antigen is undetermined. Germline is not matched at one junction end, which may reflect a read error.

Sequencing was performed on memory CD4+ T cells sorted from blood. The subset is: CD45RA-negative fraction. This receptor was obtained from a woman in her 30s in good health. This chain links TRBV19 with TRBJ1-5, with D unclear. In DNA form, the CDR3 reads TGTGCTAGTAGTGCCGGGGTTGGACAGCCCCAGCATTTT. It encodes CASSAGVGQPQHF. The variable domain in full, completed from reference TRBV19 and TRBJ1-5, reads DGGITQSPKYLFRKEGQNVTLSCEQNLNHDAMYWYRQDPGQGLRLIYYSQIVNDFQKGDIAEGYSVSREKKESFPLTVTSAQKNPTAFYLCASSAGVGQPQHFGDGTRLSIL.